Below, one TCR beta chain is given with its context. Its cognate antigen is unknown. The data belong to a study of cytotoxic CD8 clonotypes in ibrutinib-treated CLL. Study-level results: The study found clonality rose at ibrutinib response, then fell toward baseline at progression. With treatment, public clonotypes, which were uncommon, either contracted or remained stable.

Sequenced by immunoSEQ multiplex PCR; TCRdb stores in-frame clones only, minus some. Of 40,000 or so clones in the sample, under 80% were seen once. V was pared by 3 bases and J by 4 bases, with 12 bases between. There are 14 residues in the CDR3. CDR1 and CDR2 (germline): SNHLY, FYNNEI. Sequenced here: PBMCs, sampled at disease progression, from a patient treated with ibrutinib. The receptor was isolated from a human donor with chronic lymphocytic leukemia. The rearrangement links TRBV2 to TRBJ1-1; the D is unclear. Here the CDR3 reads CASSDGIGVTEAFF. In DNA form, the CDR3 reads TGTGCCAGCAGTGACGGAATCGGGGTCACTGAAGCTTTCTTT.